What follows are 14 T cell receptor beta chains derived from one specimen sequenced in a study of T cells after yellow fever vaccination (dated by TCRdb to the late 2010s). Reading the label with the study, this specimen's treatment or condition is: live attenuated yellow fever vaccine strain. Libraries came from 5' RACE. Sequencing instrument: Illumina NovaSeq 6000. TCRdb cleaned the public reads at Q25 with fastp, built clones with MiXCR and kept in-frame beta chains. Each CDR3 protein appears once, grouped with its most common genes and DNA. The sample table lists about 120,000 distinct CDR3 sequences, approximately 14% of them with a count of one. The ten largest clones capture 35% to 45% of the sample. The starting material was CD8+ T cells sorted from PBMCs, obtained 5 days after the yellow fever booster vaccination. The receptors derive from a young man who received the YFV17D yellow fever vaccine.

The chain combines TRBV28 with TRBJ1-5; a weak D match, TRBD1 (6 bases). Trimming cost V 6 bases and J 6 bases, with 21 bases left between them. CDR3 length: 16 residues. CDR1 is MDHEN, CDR2 SYDVKM, per germline. The CDR3 DNA sequence: TGTGCCAGCAGGGCCCCGGGACCCAGGGGAGGTCAGCCCCAGCATTTT. Amino acids: CASRAPGPRGGQPQHF.

This clonotype occurred many times. This chain links TRBV9 with TRBJ1-2; weak D call: TRBD1 (5 bases). The germline V and J ends were trimmed by 3 bases and 4 bases, with 19 bases remaining between them. Germline-derived CDR1 and CDR2 are SGDLS and YYNGEE. CDR3 size: 16 residues. The DNA of the CDR3 is TGTGCCAGCAGCGCCGCCGACCCCGGGACCTCCTATGGCTACACCTTC. It is translated as CASSAADPGTSYGYTF.

This clonotype came up many times. The chain carries TRBV15 and TRBJ2-1, with D tentatively TRBD2 (6 bases). Germline V gene data show CDR1 as LNHNV and CDR2 as YYDKDF (reference sequence). V was cut by 0 bases and J by 5 bases, with 11 bases left in between. This CDR3 is 15 amino acids long. CDR3 sequence reads: CATSREGGWNNEQFF. CDR3 DNA: TGTGCCACCAGCAGAGAGGGAGGTTGGAACAATGAGCAGTTCTTC.

The CDR3 here is CSAQLEGAEAFF. Written as DNA, the CDR3 is TGCAGTGCCCAACTTGAGGGTGCTGAAGCTTTCTTT. This chain links TRBV20-1 with TRBJ1-1; D is unclear. The germline V gene encodes CDR1 DFQATT and CDR2 SNEGSKA (reference sequence). The CDR3 extends over 12 amino acids. V was cut by 6 bases and J by 6 bases, with 14 bases left in between.

This clonotype was detected a few times. Here the CDR3 DNA reads TGTGCCAGCTCCACAGGGAGACAGTCCTACGAGCAGTACGTC. Protein product: CASSTGRQSYEQYV. The chain recombines TRBV18 with TRBJ2-7, with D possibly TRBD1 on 6 matching bases. The CDR3 length is 14 residues. The germline gives CDR1 KGHSH, CDR2 LQKENI. The germline V and J ends were trimmed by 6 bases and 1 base, with 13 bases remaining between them.

This clonotype showed up just a few times. This rearrangement joins TRBV4-1 to TRBJ2-1; 9 positions agree with TRBD2. The germline V gene has CDR1 MGHRA and CDR2 YSYEKL. The ends lost 2 bases at V and 5 bases at J; junction bases unmatched: 10. This CDR3 comprises 17 residues. The CDR3 nucleotides are TGCGCCAGCAGCCAAATCCCAGCGGGGGGATCAGACAATGAGCAGTTCTTC. The encoded protein is CASSQIPAGGSDNEQFF.

The chain carries TRBV27 and TRBJ2-2; 12 bases map to TRBD2. The CDR3 has 16 amino acids. Germline CDR1 reads MNHEY; CDR2 reads SMNVEV (reference sequence). J was trimmed by 5 bases and V by 4 bases; bases with no gene match: 5. DNA for the CDR3: TGTGCCAGCAGTTCCCATACTAGCGGGGGGACCGGGGAGCTGTTTTTT. Protein product: CASSSHTSGGTGELFF.

This chain links TRBV14 with TRBJ2-3, with D perhaps matching TRBD2 (5 bases). The CDR3 has 13 residues. From germline, CDR1 is SGHDN and CDR2 FVKESK. The CDR3 sequence is CTISDGSTDTQYF. In nucleotides, the CDR3 is TGTACTATTAGCGACGGTAGCACAGATACGCAGTATTTT.

This clonotype was detected only a few times. The V call is TRBV7-9, the J call TRBJ1-1; D is undetermined. V lost 7 bases, J lost 3 bases, and 12 bases lay in between. Germline lookup yields CDR1 SEHNR and CDR2 FQNEAQ (reference sequence). The CDR3 loop spans 13 amino acids. CDR3 nucleotides: TGTGCCAGCAACAACCCATCGGACACTGAAGCTTTCTTT. It codes for CASNNPSDTEAFF.

The rearrangement links TRBV6-2 or TRBV6-3 to TRBJ2-1; 7 bases agree with TRBD1. This CDR3 is 13 amino acids long. CDR1 is MNHEY, CDR2 SVGEGT, per germline. The V segment lost 7 bases and the J segment 10 bases; nucleotides outside the gene matches: 10. The CDR3 sequence: CASTGTVLGEQFF. The DNA for the CDR3 is TGTGCCAGCACCGGGACAGTTTTAGGGGAGCAGTTCTTC.

This clonotype was seen a handful of times. The chain couples TRBV4-1 to TRBJ1-1; 10 nucleotides match TRBD1. V shed 1 base, J shed 1 base, and the junction held 9 bases outside the gene matches. The CDR3 runs to 18 residues. Germline lookup yields CDR1 MGHRA and CDR2 YSYEKL. CDR3: CASSQVPTGGLGNTEAFF. CDR3 coding DNA: TGCGCCAGCAGCCAAGTCCCGACAGGGGGCCTAGGGAACACTGAAGCTTTCTTT.

The rearrangement joins TRBV12-3 or TRBV12-4 to TRBJ1-1; 9 positions match TRBD1. The CDR3 length is 17 residues. V was clipped by 6 bases and J by 4 bases; unmatched bases: 15. This CDR3 reads CASSPLTGGKTLTEAFF. The CDR3 bases are TGTGCCAGCAGCCCATTGACAGGGGGTAAGACCCTCACTGAAGCTTTCTTT.

V is TRBV5-6 and J is TRBJ1-2; D is ambiguous. Germline CDR1 and CDR2: SGHDT and YYEEEE. CDR3 length: 15 residues. Trimming took off 2 bases at V and 4 bases at J, with 15 bases between the two ends. CDR3 sequence (DNA): TGTGCCAGCAGCTTTTGGCGACGGATTATCTATGGCTACACCTTC. It specifies CASSFWRRIIYGYTF.

This clonotype has just a few counts. The gene calls are TRBV18 and TRBJ2-3; possibly TRBD2 for D (5 bases). The CDR3 runs to 15 residues. Trimming stripped 5 bases from V and 0 bases from J, with 12 bases between. In germline, CDR1 is KGHSH, CDR2 LQKENI. The DNA of the CDR3 is TGTGCCAGCTCAATGGACCGACTAAGCACAGATACGCAGTATTTT. The encoded protein is CASSMDRLSTDTQYF. Full variable domain (missing parts from reference TRBV18 and TRBJ2-3): NAGVMQNPRHLVRRRGQEARLRCSPMKGHSHVYWYRQLPEEGLKFMVYLQKENIIDESGMPKERFSAEFPKEGPSILRIQQVVRGDSAAYFCASSMDRLSTDTQYFGPGTRLTVL.